This TCR beta chain comes out of a study of regulatory T cells in long-lasting Graves disease. Across the whole study: The definition of persistent Graves' disease was over 5 years of antithyroid drugs with positive TSH receptor antibodies.

Building the TCR beta libraries relied on iRepertoire HTBI primers, and CDR3 regions underwent Arm-PCR. TCRdb redid the calling of the multiplex PCR reads with MiXCR, one entry per CDR3 protein. The data contain 500,000 to 700,000 distinct CDR3 sequences, approximately 29% of them singletons. Time point reported: persistent/refractory GD, antithyroid drugs over 5 years with positive TRAb. Researchers made the TCR library from RNA that was extracted from PBMCs. J lost 5 bases, V lost 0 bases, and 5 bases had no gene match. Germline loops: CDR1 SGHTS, CDR2 YDEGEE. The CDR3 totals 15 residues. This clonotype was counted only a few times.

The sample in question was peripheral blood mononuclear cells (PBMCs), obtained when the disease was refractory, from a patient treated with antithyroid drugs. The chain links TRBV5-8 to TRBJ1-2, with 9 nucleotides matching TRBD1. The sequence derives from a female donor with Graves disease. In DNA form, the CDR3 reads TGTGCCAGCAGCTTGGCTGGACAGGGGAGTTATGGCTACACCTTC. Amino acid sequence: CASSLAGQGSYGYTF.